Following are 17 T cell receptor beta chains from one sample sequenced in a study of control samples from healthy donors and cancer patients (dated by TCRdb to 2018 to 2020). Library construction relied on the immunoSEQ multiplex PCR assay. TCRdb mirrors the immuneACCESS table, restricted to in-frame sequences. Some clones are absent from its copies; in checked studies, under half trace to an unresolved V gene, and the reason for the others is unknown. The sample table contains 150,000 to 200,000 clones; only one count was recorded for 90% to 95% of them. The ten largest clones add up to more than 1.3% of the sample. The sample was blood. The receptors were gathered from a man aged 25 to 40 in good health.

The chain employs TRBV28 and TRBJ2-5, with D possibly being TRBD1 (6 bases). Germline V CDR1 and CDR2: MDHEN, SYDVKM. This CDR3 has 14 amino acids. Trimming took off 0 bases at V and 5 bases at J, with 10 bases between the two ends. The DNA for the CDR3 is TGTGCCAGCAGTTTATGGGGGGCCGAGGAGACCCAGTACTTC. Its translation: CASSLWGAEETQYF. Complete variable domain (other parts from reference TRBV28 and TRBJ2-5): DVKVTQSSRYLVKRTGEKVFLECVQDMDHENMFWYRQDPGLGLRLIYFSYDVKMKEKGDIPEGYSVSREKKERFSLILESASTNQTSMYLCASSLWGAEETQYFGPGTRLLVL.

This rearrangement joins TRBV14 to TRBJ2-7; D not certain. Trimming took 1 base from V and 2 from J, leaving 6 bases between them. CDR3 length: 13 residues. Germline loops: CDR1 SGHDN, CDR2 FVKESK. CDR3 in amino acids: CASSQGLAYEQYF. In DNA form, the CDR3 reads TGTGCCAGCAGCCAAGGGCTAGCCTACGAGCAGTACTTC.

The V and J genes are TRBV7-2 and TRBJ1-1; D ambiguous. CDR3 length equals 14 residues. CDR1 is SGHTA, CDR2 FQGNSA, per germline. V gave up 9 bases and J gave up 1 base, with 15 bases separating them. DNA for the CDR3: TGTGCCAGTGACCGTGGAGGGCCGAACACTGAAGCTTTCTTT. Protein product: CASDRGGPNTEAFF.

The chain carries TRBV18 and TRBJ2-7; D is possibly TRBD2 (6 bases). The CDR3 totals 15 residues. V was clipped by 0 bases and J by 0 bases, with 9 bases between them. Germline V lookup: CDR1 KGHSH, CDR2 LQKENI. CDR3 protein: CASSPPRGVSYEQYF. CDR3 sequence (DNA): TGTGCCAGCTCACCACCACGCGGGGTCTCCTACGAGCAGTACTTC.

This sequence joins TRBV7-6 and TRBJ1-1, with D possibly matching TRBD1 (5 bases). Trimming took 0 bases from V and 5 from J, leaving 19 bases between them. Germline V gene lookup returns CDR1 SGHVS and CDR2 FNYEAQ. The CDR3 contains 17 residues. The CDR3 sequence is CASSLAGPGRALTEAFF. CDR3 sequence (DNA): TGTGCCAGCAGCTTAGCGGGCCCAGGGAGGGCGCTTACTGAAGCTTTCTTT.

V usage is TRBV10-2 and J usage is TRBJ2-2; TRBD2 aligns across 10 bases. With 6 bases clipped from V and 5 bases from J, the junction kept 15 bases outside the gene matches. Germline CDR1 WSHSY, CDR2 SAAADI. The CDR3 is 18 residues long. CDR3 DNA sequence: TGCGCCAGCAGGGGGGCCCCAAAAGCGGGGGGGCTTACCGGGGAGCTGTTTTTT. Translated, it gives CASRGAPKAGGLTGELFF.

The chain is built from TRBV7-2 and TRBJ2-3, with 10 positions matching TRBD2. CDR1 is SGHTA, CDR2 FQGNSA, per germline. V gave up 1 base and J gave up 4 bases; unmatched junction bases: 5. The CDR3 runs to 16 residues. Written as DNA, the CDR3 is TGTGCCAGCAGCTTAGTGGTAGCGGGGGGCCCAGATACGCAGTATTTT. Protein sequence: CASSLVVAGGPDTQYF.

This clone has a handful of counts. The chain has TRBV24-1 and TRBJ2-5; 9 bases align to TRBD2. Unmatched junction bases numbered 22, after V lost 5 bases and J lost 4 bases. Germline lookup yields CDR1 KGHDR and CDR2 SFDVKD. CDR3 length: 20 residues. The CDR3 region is CATSGGLAWGEDGYLETQYF. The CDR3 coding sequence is TGTGCCACCAGTGGCGGACTAGCGTGGGGGGAGGATGGCTATTTAGAGACCCAGTACTTC.

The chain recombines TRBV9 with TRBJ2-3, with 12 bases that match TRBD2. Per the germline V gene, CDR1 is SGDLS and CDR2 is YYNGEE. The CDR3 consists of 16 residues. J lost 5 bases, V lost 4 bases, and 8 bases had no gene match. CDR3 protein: CASSPRTSGILDTQYF. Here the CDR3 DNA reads TGTGCCAGCAGCCCCCGGACTAGCGGGATCTTAGATACGCAGTATTTT.

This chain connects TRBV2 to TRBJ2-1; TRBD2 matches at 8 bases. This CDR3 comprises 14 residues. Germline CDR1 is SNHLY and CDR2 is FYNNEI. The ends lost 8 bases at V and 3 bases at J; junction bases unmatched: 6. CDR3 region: CASSGGGIYNEQFF. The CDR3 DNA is TGTGCCAGCTCCGGGGGGGGCATCTACAATGAGCAGTTCTTC.

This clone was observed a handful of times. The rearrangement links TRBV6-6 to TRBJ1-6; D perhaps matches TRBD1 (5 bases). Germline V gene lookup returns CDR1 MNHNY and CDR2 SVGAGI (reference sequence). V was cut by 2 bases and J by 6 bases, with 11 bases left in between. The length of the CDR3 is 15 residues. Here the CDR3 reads CASSYLGTGNSPLHF. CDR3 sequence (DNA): TGTGCCAGCAGTTACCTTGGGACGGGTAATTCACCCCTCCACTTT.

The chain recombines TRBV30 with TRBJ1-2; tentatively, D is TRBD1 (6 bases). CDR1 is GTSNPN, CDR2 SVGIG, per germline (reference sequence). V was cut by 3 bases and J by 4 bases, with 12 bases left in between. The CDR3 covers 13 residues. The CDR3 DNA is TGTGCCTGGAGCGGCAGGGGCGTCTATGGCTACACCTTC. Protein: CAWSGRGVYGYTF.

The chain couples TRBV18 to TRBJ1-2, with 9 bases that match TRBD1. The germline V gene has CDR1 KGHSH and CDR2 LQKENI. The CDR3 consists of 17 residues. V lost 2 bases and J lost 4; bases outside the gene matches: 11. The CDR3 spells CASSPENRGRPGYGYTF. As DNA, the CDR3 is TGTGCCAGCTCACCAGAGAACAGGGGGCGCCCCGGCTATGGCTACACCTTC.

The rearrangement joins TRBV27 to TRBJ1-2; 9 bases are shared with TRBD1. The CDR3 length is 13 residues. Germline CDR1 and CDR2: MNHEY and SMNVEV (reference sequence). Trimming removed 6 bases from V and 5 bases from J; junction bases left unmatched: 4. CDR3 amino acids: CASSPGTGYGYTF. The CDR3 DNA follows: TGTGCCAGCAGCCCTGGGACAGGGTATGGCTACACCTTC.

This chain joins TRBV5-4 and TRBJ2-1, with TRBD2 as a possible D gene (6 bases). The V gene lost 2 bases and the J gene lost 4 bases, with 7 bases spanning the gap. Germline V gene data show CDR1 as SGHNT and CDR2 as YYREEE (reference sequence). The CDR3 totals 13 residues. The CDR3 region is CASSFGGYNEQFF. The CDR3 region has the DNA TGTGCCAGCAGCTTTGGGGGGTACAATGAGCAGTTCTTC.

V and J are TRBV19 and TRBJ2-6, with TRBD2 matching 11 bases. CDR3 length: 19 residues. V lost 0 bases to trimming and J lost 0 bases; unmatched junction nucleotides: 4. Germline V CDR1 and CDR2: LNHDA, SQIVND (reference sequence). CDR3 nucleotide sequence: TGTGCCAGTAGTATAGATCTAGCGGGAGGCCACTCTGGGGCCAACGTCCTGACTTTC. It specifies CASSIDLAGGHSGANVLTF.

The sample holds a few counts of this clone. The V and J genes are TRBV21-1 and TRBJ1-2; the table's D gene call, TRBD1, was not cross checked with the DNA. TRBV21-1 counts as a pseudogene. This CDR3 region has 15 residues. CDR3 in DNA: TGTGCCAGCAGCATAAGGCTTCACAGTCACTATGGCTACACCTTC. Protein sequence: CASSIRLHSHYGYTF.